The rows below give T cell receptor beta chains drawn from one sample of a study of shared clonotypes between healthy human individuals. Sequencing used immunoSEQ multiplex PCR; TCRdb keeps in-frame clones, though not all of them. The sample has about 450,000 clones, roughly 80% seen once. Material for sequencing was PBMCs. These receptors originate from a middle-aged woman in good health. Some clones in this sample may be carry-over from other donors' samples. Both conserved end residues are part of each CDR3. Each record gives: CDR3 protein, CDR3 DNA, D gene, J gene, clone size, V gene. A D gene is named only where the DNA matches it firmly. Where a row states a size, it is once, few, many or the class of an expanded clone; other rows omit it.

CASSLGPYGYTF,TGTGCCAGCAGCCTTGGACCCTATGGCTACACCTTC,.,TRBJ1-2,.,TRBV11-2
CASSSRNEQFF,TGTGCCAGCAGTTCCCGAAATGAGCAGTTCTTC,.,TRBJ2-1,.,TRBV28
CASSPDRARQFF,TGTGCCAGCAGCCCAGATAGGGCGAGGCAGTTCTTC,.,TRBJ2-1,.,TRBV7-3
CSVTVGQYSYNEQFF,TGCAGCGTCACGGTAGGGCAGTACTCCTACAATGAGCAGTTCTTC,.,TRBJ2-1,.,TRBV29-1
CASSPLGWGNTEAFF,TGTGCCAGCAGCCCCCTGGGTTGGGGGAACACTGAAGCTTTCTTT,.,TRBJ1-1,few,TRBV28
CASSLSSSYEQYF,TGTGCCAGCAGTTTATCGAGCTCCTACGAGCAGTACTTC,.,TRBJ2-7,.,TRBV28
CASRPPSGSYEQYF,TGTGCCAGCAGACCACCCTCCGGGTCCTACGAGCAGTACTTC,.,TRBJ2-7,many,TRBV7-2
CASSYSGLVPEQFF,TGTGCCAGCAGTTACTCGGGGCTAGTCCCTGAGCAGTTCTTC,.,TRBJ2-1,once,TRBV6-6
CASSPRGVSYEQYF,TGCGCCAGCAGCCCCCGGGGGGTCTCCTACGAGCAGTACTTC,TRBD2,TRBJ2-7,.,TRBV5-1
CASSLAPANEKLFF,TGTGCCAGCAGCTTAGCCCCAGCAAATGAAAAACTGTTTTTT,.,TRBJ1-4,.,TRBV7-8
CSAALTGGAGEQYF,TGCAGCGCTGCTCTTACAGGGGGCGCGGGAGAGCAGTACTTC,TRBD1,TRBJ2-7,.,TRBV29-1
CASSRQHIYSGNTIYF,TGTGCCAGTAGTCGACAGCATATTTACTCTGGAAACACCATATATTTT,.,TRBJ1-3,.,TRBV19
CASSLVFASGGKTQYF,TGTGCCAGCAGCTTAGTGTTTGCCTCCGGTGGGAAGACCCAGTACTTC,.,TRBJ2-5,.,TRBV7-9
CASSFYARVEYGYTF,TGTGCCAGCAGCTTCTACGCCCGGGTGGAATATGGCTACACCTTC,.,TRBJ1-2,.,TRBV13
CASSLTVNEQFF,TGTGCCAGCAGCTTGACCGTCAATGAGCAGTTCTTC,.,TRBJ2-1,.,TRBV5-6
CASSLASQSYEQYF,TGTGCCAGCAGCTTAGCGAGTCAGAGCTACGAGCAGTACTTC,.,TRBJ2-7,.,TRBV7-2
CASSFSGLAGGPNTGELFF,TGTGCCAGCAGTTTTTCGGGACTAGCGGGAGGGCCTAACACCGGGGAGCTGTTTTTT,TRBD2,TRBJ2-2,.,TRBV28
CASTSGFGRESSYEQYF,TGTGCCAGCACCTCCGGGTTTGGCAGGGAAAGCTCCTACGAGCAGTACTTC,.,TRBJ2-7,.,TRBV7-9
CAWDRVQSPLHF,TGTGCCTGGGACAGGGTTCAGTCACCCCTCCACTTT,TRBD1,TRBJ1-6,.,TRBV30
CASTPGTTNTGELFF,TGTGCCAGCACACCCGGGACAACGAACACCGGGGAGCTGTTTTTT,.,TRBJ2-2,.,TRBV2
CASRQTGLNTEAFF,TGTGCCAGCAGACAGACAGGATTGAACACTGAAGCTTTCTTT,.,TRBJ1-1,.,TRBV25-1
CASSQDIPAGSSYNEQFF,TGCGCCAGCAGCCAAGATATCCCCGCGGGGTCATCCTACAATGAGCAGTTCTTC,.,TRBJ2-1,.,TRBV4-3
CASSLDKNEQFF,TGTGCCAGCAGCTTGGACAAGAATGAGCAGTTCTTC,.,TRBJ2-1,.,TRBV7-9
CASRSQGGAFF,TGTGCCAGCAGGTCCCAGGGTGGAGCTTTCTTT,.,TRBJ1-1,few,TRBV27
CASTTGWTDTQYF,TGCGCCAGCACAACAGGGTGGACAGATACGCAGTATTTT,.,TRBJ2-3,.,TRBV5-1
CASKTGQGPYEQYF,TGTGCCAGTAAGACGGGACAGGGCCCCTACGAGCAGTACTTC,TRBD1,TRBJ2-7,.,TRBV27
CASSELVGGLDGYEQFF,TGTGCCAGCAGTGAATTGGTAGGTGGACTAGACGGCTATGAGCAGTTCTTC,TRBD2,TRBJ2-1,.,TRBV25-1
CASSLWGSTGADTQYF,TGTGCCAGCAGCTTATGGGGGTCGACGGGGGCAGATACGCAGTATTTT,.,TRBJ2-3,.,TRBV11-2
CASSLDPSGSTGELFF,TGTGCCAGCAGCTTAGACCCTAGCGGGAGTACCGGGGAGCTGTTTTTT,TRBD2,TRBJ2-2,.,TRBV7-6
CASSRTGDEQYF,TGTGCCAGCAGCAGGACAGGGGACGAGCAGTACTTC,TRBD1,TRBJ2-7,.,TRBV11-2
CASNPGGASDTQYF,TGTGCCAGTAATCCGGGCGGGGCTTCAGATACGCAGTATTTT,.,TRBJ2-3,.,TRBV19
CASPGPNTGELFF,TGTGCCAGCCCTGGGCCGAACACCGGGGAGCTGTTTTTT,.,TRBJ2-2,once,TRBV28
CATSQGAWETQYF,TGTGCCACCAGCCAAGGGGCGTGGGAGACCCAGTACTTC,.,TRBJ2-5,many,TRBV15
CASSLYGGRNTEAFF,TGTGCCAGCAGCTTATATGGGGGTAGGAACACTGAAGCTTTCTTT,.,TRBJ1-1,.,TRBV7-3
CASSQTGRGWKRERPYEQYF,TGCGCCAGCAGTCAGACCGGGAGGGGTTGGAAGCGGGAGAGACCCTACGAGCAGTACTTC,TRBD2,TRBJ2-7,.,TRBV23-1
CASSEARDWNEKLFF,TGTGCCAGCAGTGAAGCAAGGGATTGGAATGAAAAACTGTTTTTT,.,TRBJ1-4,.,TRBV6-1
CSASKPLEQYF,TGCAGTGCTAGTAAACCTCTCGAGCAGTACTTC,.,TRBJ2-7,.,TRBV20-1
CASSQDWDADYEQYF,TGCGCCAGCAGCCAAGACTGGGACGCAGACTACGAGCAGTACTTC,.,TRBJ2-7,.,TRBV4-1
CASSEGDREEAFF,TGTGCCAGCAGTGAAGGGGACAGGGAGGAAGCTTTCTTT,TRBD1,TRBJ1-1,.,TRBV6-1
CASSQPGTQNTEAFF,TGCGCCAGCAGCCAGCCCGGGACACAGAACACTGAAGCTTTCTTT,.,TRBJ1-1,.,TRBV5-1
CASSIQGLRQPQHF,TGTGCCAGTAGTATTCAGGGTTTAAGGCAGCCCCAGCATTTT,.,TRBJ1-5,.,TRBV19
CASSVGTGISSGNTIYF,TGTGCCAGCAGCGTCGGGACAGGGATTAGCTCTGGAAACACCATATATTTT,TRBD1,TRBJ1-3,once,TRBV7-2
CASSPPGLATGELFF,TGCGCCAGCAGCCCGCCGGGGCTAGCGACCGGGGAGCTGTTTTTT,.,TRBJ2-2,.,TRBV5-1
CASSTGTSYGYTF,TGTGCCAGTAGTACCGGGACCTCTTATGGCTACACCTTC,.,TRBJ1-2,.,TRBV19
CASSVDTGGSQYF,TGTGCCAGCAGCGTAGATACGGGCGGGTCCCAGTACTTC,.,TRBJ2-5,.,TRBV9
CASSSLASRQFF,TGTGCCAGCAGCTCGCTAGCTTCCCGGCAGTTCTTC,.,TRBJ2-1,.,TRBV5-4
CAWSGTLKETQYF,TGTGCCTGGAGTGGGACACTGAAAGAGACCCAGTACTTC,.,TRBJ2-5,.,TRBV30
CASSLTGRYNEQFF,TGTGCCAGCAGCCTTACAGGGAGATACAATGAGCAGTTCTTC,.,TRBJ2-1,.,TRBV11-3
CASSESGGYEQYF,TGCGCCAGCAGTGAGTCGGGGGGCTACGAGCAGTACTTC,.,TRBJ2-7,.,TRBV10-1
CASSLSENTEAFF,TGTGCCAGCTCTCTGAGCGAGAACACTGAAGCTTTCTTT,.,TRBJ1-1,.,TRBV18
CASTLLSGGGYNEQFF,TGTGCCAGTACCCTACTCTCGGGGGGGGGTTACAATGAGCAGTTCTTC,TRBD2,TRBJ2-1,.,TRBV19
CASSMGGYLYNEQFF,TGTGCCAGTAGTATGGGAGGGTACCTTTACAATGAGCAGTTCTTC,TRBD2,TRBJ2-1,.,TRBV19
CSAGVGGREQYF,TGCAGCGCGGGCGTGGGGGGACGCGAGCAGTACTTC,.,TRBJ2-7,.,TRBV29-1
CASSYSGQGYEQYF,TGTGCCAGCAGCTACTCGGGGCAGGGGTACGAGCAGTACTTC,.,TRBJ2-7,.,TRBV7-9
CASSWPGQGHQPQHF,TGTGCCAGCAGTTGGCCCGGACAGGGCCATCAGCCCCAGCATTTT,TRBD1,TRBJ1-5,.,TRBV28
CASSIGLEQYF,TGTGCCAGTAGTATCGGACTAGAGCAGTATTTT,TRBD2,TRBJ2-3,.,TRBV19
CASSQSGNYNEQFF,TGCGCCAGCAGCCAGAGCGGGAACTACAATGAGCAGTTCTTC,TRBD2,TRBJ2-1,.,TRBV4-3
CASSLEGQNTEAFF,TGCGCCAGCAGCTTGGAAGGGCAGAACACTGAAGCTTTCTTT,.,TRBJ1-1,.,TRBV5-1